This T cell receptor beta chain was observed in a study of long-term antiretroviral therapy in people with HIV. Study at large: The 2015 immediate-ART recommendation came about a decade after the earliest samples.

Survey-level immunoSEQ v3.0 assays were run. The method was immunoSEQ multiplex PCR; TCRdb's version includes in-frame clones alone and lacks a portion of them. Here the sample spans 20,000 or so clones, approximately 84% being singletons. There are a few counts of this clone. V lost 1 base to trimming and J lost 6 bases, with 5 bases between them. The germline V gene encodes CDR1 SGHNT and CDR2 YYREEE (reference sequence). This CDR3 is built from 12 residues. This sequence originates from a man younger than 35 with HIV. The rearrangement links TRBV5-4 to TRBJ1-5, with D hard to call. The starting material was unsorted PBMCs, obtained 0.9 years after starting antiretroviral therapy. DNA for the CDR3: TGTGCCAGCAGCTTGATGGGTCAGCCCCAGCATTTT. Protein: CASSLMGQPQHF.